The sequence of this T cell receptor beta chain was determined in a study of T-cell reconstitution after alpha-beta-depleted transplantation in children. Molecular barcoding with unique molecular identifiers was used for the TCRbeta library. TCRdb reprocessed the PCR reads with MiXCR, giving one entry per CDR3 protein. In the table there are tens of thousands of distinct CDR3 sequences, 5% to 6.5% of which are singletons. The CDR3 is 15 residues long. Germline V CDR1 and CDR2: MDHEN, SYDVKM. The V and J ends lost 1 base and 6 bases respectively, with 10 bases between them. Notes on the study in general: At the one-year point after transplant, T-cell counts and TCRbeta diversity were found to come mostly from T cells that had been newly produced.

This clonotype occurred a few times. Its specificity is unknown. The V and J genes are TRBV28 and TRBJ1-6, with D perhaps matching TRBD1 (5 bases). Sequences were derived from PBMCs, mostly from graft donor cells, sampled 60 days after TCRalphabeta/CD19-depleted stem cell transplant. The receptor's source is a female patient aged 2 to 10 who had a stem cell transplant for aplastic anemia, so the T cells may come from the graft donor. The CDR3 DNA reads TGTGCCAGCAGTTTATTGGGGCAGTTTAATTCACCCCTCCACTTT. Translation gives CASSLLGQFNSPLHF.